Listed here is a single TCR beta chain. Self-reported history from a screening survey and questionnaire set each donor's cohort. The protocol was immunoSEQ multiplex PCR, while the TCRdb copy is restricted to in-frame clones and leaves out a portion. The sample lists under 500,000 clones; about 85% were seen once. The CDR3 covers 16 residues. Per the germline V gene, CDR1 is MNHEY and CDR2 is SMNVEV (reference sequence). V shed 5 bases and J 4 bases; nucleotides not matched to a gene: 12. This sample is drawn from a study of blood T cell repertoires in COVID-19. Across the study: Some COVID-19 samples were acute and others convalescent; all came from the United States, Italy and Spain.

Sequenced material: PBMCs or T cells enriched from blood (not recorded which). This chain connects TRBV27 to TRBJ2-3, with 7 nucleotides matching TRBD2. This TCR came from a woman under 30 with acute COVID-19. For the CDR3, the DNA is TGTGCCAGCAGTACGATATTGGCGGGAGAGTCAGATACGCAGTATTTT. Translation gives CASSTILAGESDTQYF.